Shown below are 21 T cell receptor beta chains from a single sample sequenced in a study of blood T cell repertoires in COVID-19. The table came from immunoSEQ multiplex PCR; TCRdb's copy has only in-frame clones and leaves some out. The table has about 220,000 clones, roughly 84% seen once. Sequenced sample: PBMCs or T cells enriched from blood (not recorded which). The receptor set was obtained from a woman aged 40 to 55 who had recovered from COVID-19.

The CDR3 nucleotides read TGTGCCAGCAGCTTAGTTGGCGGGGCCAACGTCCTGACTTTC. Protein: CASSLVGGANVLTF. The chain recombines TRBV7-9 with TRBJ2-6; D unresolved. This CDR3 contains 14 residues. CDR1 is SEHNR, CDR2 FQNEAQ, per germline (reference sequence). V lost 1 base and J lost 4, with 5 bases in between.

This rearrangement joins TRBV27 to TRBJ2-1; 9 bases fit TRBD2. The CDR3 is 13 amino acids. CDR1 MNHEY and CDR2 SMNVEV come from the germline V gene (reference sequence). The junction had 9 bases not matched to a gene; V was cut back by 6 bases and J by 12 bases. As DNA, the CDR3 is TGTGCCAGCAGCCATATTAGCGGGAGTTGGCAGTTCTTC. This encodes CASSHISGSWQFF.

The chain recombines TRBV11-2 with TRBJ2-5; D unclear. The germline gives CDR1 SGHAT, CDR2 FQNNGV. This CDR3 comprises 14 residues. V gave up 5 bases and J gave up 0 bases, with 10 bases separating them. The CDR3 protein is CASSLRQNQETQYF. The CDR3 nucleotides are TGTGCCAGCAGCCTCAGACAAAACCAAGAGACCCAGTACTTC.

The V and J genes are TRBV2 and TRBJ2-7; the D gene is possibly TRBD1 (6 bases). Germline V lookup: CDR1 SNHLY, CDR2 FYNNEI. The CDR3 extends over 14 amino acids. With 4 bases removed from V and 4 bases from J, the gap between germline ends came to 14 bases. The CDR3 reads CASSAAGVSYEQYF. In nucleotides, the CDR3 is TGTGCCAGCAGTGCTGCAGGGGTTAGTTACGAGCAGTACTTC.

The chain links TRBV6-8 to TRBJ1-1, with TRBD1 matching 9 bases. Trimming at V came to 0 bases and at J to 3 bases, leaving 11 bases not matched to a gene. The germline gives CDR1 MNHGY, CDR2 SAAAGT. The CDR3 extends over 18 amino acids. The CDR3 is CASSYSEGDRGIDTEAFF. The CDR3 DNA reads as TGTGCCAGCAGTTACTCGGAGGGTGACAGGGGGATCGACACTGAAGCTTTCTTT.

This chain uses TRBV19 with TRBJ2-5; 9 bases are a match to TRBD2. The V segment lost 4 bases and the J segment 5 bases; nucleotides outside the gene matches: 5. CDR1 and CDR2 from the germline V gene are LNHDA and SQIVND (reference sequence). CDR3 length equals 14 residues. The CDR3 bases are TGTGCCAGTAGTAGCGGGAGGGCCGGGGAGACCCAGTACTTC. It is translated as CASSSGRAGETQYF. The full variable domain, rest sourced from reference TRBV19 and TRBJ2-5, is DGGITQSPKYLFRKEGQNVTLSCEQNLNHDAMYWYRQDPGQGLRLIYYSQIVNDFQKGDIAEGYSVSREKKESFPLTVTSAQKNPTAFYLCASSSGRAGETQYFGPGTRLLVL.

The V gene is TRBV30, the J gene TRBJ1-5; D ambiguous. The CDR3 covers 15 residues. Germline V gene sequence: CDR1 GTSNPN, CDR2 SVGIG (reference sequence). V lost 0 bases and J 0 bases, leaving 9 bases between the germline ends. The CDR3 region is CAWSVGEYSNQPQHF. The CDR3 DNA sequence: TGTGCCTGGAGTGTGGGAGAATATAGCAATCAGCCCCAGCATTTT.

The J gene is TRBJ2-1, the V gene TRBV27; 7 bases are shared with TRBD2. Germline V gene sequence: CDR1 MNHEY, CDR2 SMNVEV (reference sequence). The CDR3 runs 14 residues. V lost 4 bases, J lost 2 bases, and 2 bases stayed unmatched. The CDR3 loop is CASSYGTTYNEQFF. The CDR3 DNA sequence: TGTGCCAGCAGTTATGGGACTACCTACAATGAGCAGTTCTTC.

The gene calls are TRBV3-1 (or the pseudogene TRBV3-2) and TRBJ1-1; no reliable D call. Per germline, CDR1 LGHDT and CDR2 YNNKEL (reference sequence). The CDR3 length is 14 residues. V lost 4 bases and J lost 4, with 13 bases in between. The chain's CDR3 is CASSPARTSTEAFF. The CDR3 DNA reads as TGTGCCAGCAGCCCAGCCCGGACTTCCACTGAAGCTTTCTTT.

In its sample, this clone was seen once. This sequence joins TRBV6-5 and TRBJ2-3, with 8 bases fitting TRBD2. The ends lost 0 bases at V and 3 bases at J; junction bases unmatched: 5. The germline V gene has CDR1 MNHEY and CDR2 SVGAGI. CDR3 length equals 16 residues. The CDR3 protein is CASSYSQREITDTQYF. DNA of the CDR3: TGTGCCAGCAGTTACTCCCAGCGGGAGATAACAGATACGCAGTATTTT.

This clone has a handful of counts. This chain connects TRBV7-2 to TRBJ2-1, with 9 bases aligning to TRBD2. CDR1 SGHTA and CDR2 FQGNSA come from the germline V gene. With V trimmed by 0 bases and J by 9 bases, 6 bases remained unmatched. CDR3 length: 15 residues. CDR3 sequence: CASSLAGGRAAEQFF. DNA for the CDR3: TGTGCCAGCAGCTTAGCGGGCGGGAGGGCTGCTGAGCAGTTCTTC.

As DNA, the CDR3 is TGTGCCAGCAGCTTGGCGGGACAGGGGGGGGAGACCCAGTACTTC. It encodes CASSLAGQGGETQYF. This chain joins TRBV5-4 and TRBJ2-5, with 11 bases matching TRBD1. The J segment lost 5 bases and the V segment lost 0 bases, leaving 3 bases of the junction unmatched. Germline CDR1 SGHNT, CDR2 YYREEE (reference sequence). The CDR3 is made up of 15 amino acids.

The V call is TRBV10-2, the J call TRBJ1-1; TRBD1 agrees at 8 bases. The junction had 2 bases not matched to a gene; V was cut back by 4 bases and J by 1 base. The CDR3 runs to 14 residues. The germline V gene has CDR1 WSHSY and CDR2 SAAADI. CDR3 residues: CASSGQGTNTEAFF. CDR3 DNA: TGCGCCAGCAGTGGACAGGGGACGAACACTGAAGCTTTCTTT.

The rearrangement links TRBV6-1 to TRBJ1-5; a possible D gene is TRBD1 (6 bases). Germline V lookup: CDR1 MNHNS, CDR2 SASEGT. This CDR3 spans 17 amino acids. With 1 base removed from V and 2 bases from J, the gap between germline ends came to 15 bases. CDR3 coding DNA: TGTGCCAGCAGTGAAGAGATTTGGGACACCCGCAATCAGCCCCAGCATTTT. This encodes CASSEEIWDTRNQPQHF.

J is TRBJ1-1 and V is TRBV10-3, with 12 bases identical to TRBD1. The CDR3 consists of 15 residues. CDR1 is ENHRY and CDR2 is SYGVKD in the germline V gene. Trimming cost V 11 bases and J 4 bases; bases outside gene matches: 11. CDR3 nucleotide sequence: TGTGCCGCTACCGGGACAGGGGGCGCTGGCACTGAAGCTTTCTTT. This gives the protein CAATGTGGAGTEAFF.

CDR3 sequence (DNA): TGTGCCAGCAAACAGGGAAGCTCCTACGAGCAGTACTTC. Residues: CASKQGSSYEQYF. The V gene is TRBV18, the J gene TRBJ2-7; the D gene is possibly TRBD1 (6 bases). V was cut by 8 bases and J by 0 bases, with 11 bases left in between. This CDR3 is built from 13 residues. CDR1 and CDR2 (germline): KGHSH, LQKENI.

This chain joins TRBV29-1 and TRBJ2-7; possible D gene TRBD2, 8 bases. This CDR3 comprises 14 residues. The V and J ends lost 6 bases and 4 bases respectively, with 19 bases between them. The germline V gene has CDR1 SQVTM and CDR2 ANQGSEA. The CDR3 DNA is TGCAGCGTCGGGGGGGGACAGATCCAGTACGAGCAGTACTTC. Encoded protein: CSVGGGQIQYEQYF.

The rearrangement links TRBV7-2 to TRBJ2-3, with no clear D. The CDR3 extends over 16 amino acids. CDR1 and CDR2 from the germline V gene are SGHTA and FQGNSA. Trimming removed 1 base at V and 1 base at J, with 12 bases between. In DNA form, the CDR3 reads TGTGCCAGCAGCTTAGTTTACGGTGGGCGCACAGATACGCAGTATTTT. It codes for CASSLVYGGRTDTQYF.

The rearrangement links TRBV10-2 to TRBJ1-2, with 7 bases identical to TRBD1. V trimming: 11 bases; J trimming: 6 bases; junction bases outside the gene matches: 12. CDR3 length: 13 amino acids. Germline CDR1 WSHSY, CDR2 SAAADI. CDR3 residues: CAVDRDINNGYTF. CDR3 coding DNA: TGCGCCGTCGACAGGGATATTAATAATGGCTACACCTTC.

The chain has TRBV7-2 and TRBJ2-3; unclear D gene. The CDR3 runs to 15 residues. Trimming took 5 bases from V and 2 from J, leaving 14 bases between them. Germline CDR1 reads SGHTA; CDR2 reads FQGNSA. CDR3 in DNA: TGTGCCAGCAGCCAAGTCGTTGGGCCCACAGATACGCAGTATTTT. Residues: CASSQVVGPTDTQYF. Full variable domain (remainder filled in from reference TRBV7-2 and TRBJ2-3): GAGVSQSPSNKVTEKGKDVELRCDPISGHTALYWYRQSLGQGLEFLIYFQGNSAPDKSGLPSDRFSAERTGGSVSTLTIQRTQQEDSAVYLCASSQVVGPTDTQYFGPGTRLTVL.

The chain uses TRBV3-1 (or the pseudogene TRBV3-2) and TRBJ2-1; the D gene is possibly TRBD2 (6 bases). Germline values: CDR1 LGHDT, CDR2 YNNKEL (reference sequence). The CDR3 extends over 14 amino acids. Between the trimmed V and J ends, which lost 0 bases and 10 bases, there was a span of 13 bases. This chain's CDR3 is CASSQDGASGEQFF. CDR3 DNA sequence: TGTGCCAGCAGCCAAGATGGCGCCAGCGGGGAGCAGTTCTTC.